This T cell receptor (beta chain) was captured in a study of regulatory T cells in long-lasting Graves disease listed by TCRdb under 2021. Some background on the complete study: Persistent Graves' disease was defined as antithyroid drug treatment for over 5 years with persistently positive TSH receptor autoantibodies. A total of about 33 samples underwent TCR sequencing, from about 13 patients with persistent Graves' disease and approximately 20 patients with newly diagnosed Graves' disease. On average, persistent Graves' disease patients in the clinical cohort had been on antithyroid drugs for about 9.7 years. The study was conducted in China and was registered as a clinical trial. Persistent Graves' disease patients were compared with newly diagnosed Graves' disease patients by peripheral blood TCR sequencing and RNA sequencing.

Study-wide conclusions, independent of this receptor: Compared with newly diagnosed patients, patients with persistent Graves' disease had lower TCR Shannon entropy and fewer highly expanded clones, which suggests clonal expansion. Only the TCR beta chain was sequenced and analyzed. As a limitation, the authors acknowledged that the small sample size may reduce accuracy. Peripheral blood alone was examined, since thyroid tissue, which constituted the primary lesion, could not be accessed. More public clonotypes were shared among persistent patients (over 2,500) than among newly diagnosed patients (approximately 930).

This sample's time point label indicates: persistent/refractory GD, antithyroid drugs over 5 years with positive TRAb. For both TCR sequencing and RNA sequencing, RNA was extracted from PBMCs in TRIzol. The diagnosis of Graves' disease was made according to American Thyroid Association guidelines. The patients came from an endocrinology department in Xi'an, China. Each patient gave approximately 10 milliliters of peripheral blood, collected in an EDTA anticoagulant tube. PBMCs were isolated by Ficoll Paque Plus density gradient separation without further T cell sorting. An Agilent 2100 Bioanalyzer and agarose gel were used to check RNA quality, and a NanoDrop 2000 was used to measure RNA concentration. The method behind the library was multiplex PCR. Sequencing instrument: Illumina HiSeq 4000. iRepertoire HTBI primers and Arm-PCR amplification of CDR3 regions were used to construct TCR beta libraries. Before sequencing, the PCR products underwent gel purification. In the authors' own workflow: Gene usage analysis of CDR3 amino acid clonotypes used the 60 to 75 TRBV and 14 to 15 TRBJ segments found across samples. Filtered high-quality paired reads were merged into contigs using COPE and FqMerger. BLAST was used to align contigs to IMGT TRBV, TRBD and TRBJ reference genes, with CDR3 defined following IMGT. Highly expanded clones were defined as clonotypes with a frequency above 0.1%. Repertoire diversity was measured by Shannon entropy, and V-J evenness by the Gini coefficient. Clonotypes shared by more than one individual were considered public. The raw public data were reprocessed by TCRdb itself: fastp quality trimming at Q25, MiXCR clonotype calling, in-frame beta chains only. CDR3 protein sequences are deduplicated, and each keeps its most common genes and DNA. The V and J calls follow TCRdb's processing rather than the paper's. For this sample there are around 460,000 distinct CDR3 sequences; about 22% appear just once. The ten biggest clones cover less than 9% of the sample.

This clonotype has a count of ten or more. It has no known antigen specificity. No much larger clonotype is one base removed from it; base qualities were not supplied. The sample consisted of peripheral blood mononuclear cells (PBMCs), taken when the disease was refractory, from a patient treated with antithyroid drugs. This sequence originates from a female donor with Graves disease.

In nucleotide form, the sequence is TGTGCCAGCAGTCCCTCAACAGGGCTCGCCCAGTACTTC. It encodes CASSPSTGLAQYF. Recombination linked TRBV12-3 or TRBV12-4 to TRBJ2-4; the D gene is possibly TRBD1, with 6 bases matching. The CDR3 holds 13 amino acids from the cysteine to the phenylalanine. Only the CDR3 region is kept as DNA, spanning 39 bases read in frame from base 1. Trimming at the junction amounts to 5 bases on V and 13 bases on J, and the germline ends lie 18 bases apart.